The source of this TCR beta chain is a study of neurological immune-mediated disorders. The cDNA was synthesized by means of template-switch 5'RACE, which was carried out with 10-nucleotide random UMIs. TCRdb reprocessed the 5' RACE reads via MiXCR and lists one record per CDR3 protein. The sample has 87,000 or so distinct CDR3 sequences; roughly 3.2% are singletons. In its sample, this clonotype was seen many times. The CDR3 covers 17 residues. Trimming cost V 0 bases and J 11 bases, with 27 bases left between them. The germline V gene has CDR1 SGHKS and CDR2 YYEKEE (reference sequence). The chain couples TRBV5-5 to TRBJ2-7; D remains unclear. Sequences were obtained from PBMCs. The sequence derives from a woman in her forties or fifties with multiple sclerosis. CDR3 amino acids: CASSLDLGSVTISAEYF. The CDR3 bases are TGTGCCAGCAGCTTGGACTTAGGTTCGGTCACCATCTCCGCTGAGTACTTC.